Detailed here is one T cell receptor beta chain. The antigen is unknown. V was shortened by 2 bases and J by 2 bases, with 12 bases between the two germline ends. The V gene's germline CDR1 is KGHSH and CDR2 LQKENI. The CDR3 runs 15 residues. The PCR employed 60 Vbeta primers together with 13 Jbeta primers. Authors' data handling: In a later analysis, of tens of millions of unique beta chains, about 11 million appeared in at least two donors. Only in-frame clones appear in the TCRdb table, and some are missing; sequencing was by immunoSEQ multiplex PCR. V and J calls and clone size are those listed in that table; D and trimming were worked out from the DNA. The table lists 100,000 or so clones, around three quarters of them singletons. The data are from a study of cytomegalovirus exposure and HLA in healthy donors. Points from the study as a whole: Near-uniform donor sequencing depth was presumed by presence/absence analyses. A few CMV-associated chains were confirmed in vitro to be specific for CMV antigens. Reports indicate that TCR beta sequences accurately predicted the HLA-A and HLA-B alleles of most subjects.

This TCR derives from a woman in her thirties or forties in good health and CMV-seronegative. The sample taken for sequencing was PBMCs. The V call is TRBV18, the J call TRBJ1-2; D unresolved. The CDR3 coding sequence is TGTGCCAGCTCACCAAGTGGAGGGCCCAACTATGGCTACACCTTC. Translation gives CASSPSGGPNYGYTF.